The 21 T cell receptor beta chains listed next were all sequenced from one sample in a study of T cell responses to AZD1222 COVID-19 vaccine listed by TCRdb under 2021. The method behind the library was the immunoSEQ multiplex PCR assay. TCRdb retrieved this table from immuneACCESS and kept in-frame rearrangements only. Not all clones are present; in checked studies, unresolved V genes account for under half, and no reason is known for the remainder. This sample is represented by 100,000 to 150,000 clones; around 84% of them were singletons. The top ten clonotypes cover around 20% of the sample. This sample's time point label indicates: baseline before first vaccination. The sequences come from peripheral blood, collected on day 0 of AZD1222 vaccination. The receptors here all came from an adult in good health.

This chain uses TRBV9 with TRBJ2-7; the D gene is possibly TRBD2 (5 bases). This CDR3 contains 14 residues. CDR1 is SGDLS and CDR2 is YYNGEE in the germline V gene. V was shortened by 3 bases and J by 2 bases, with 12 bases between the two germline ends. The CDR3 DNA is TGTGCCAGCAGCGAAGGGAGTCGGACCTACGAGCAGTACTTC. Encoded protein: CASSEGSRTYEQYF.

V usage is TRBV7-9 and J usage is TRBJ1-5; D unclear. Germline CDR1 and CDR2: SEHNR and FQNEAQ (reference sequence). Trimming pared 3 bases from V and 5 bases from J, leaving 8 bases between. CDR3 length: 13 residues. In DNA form, the CDR3 reads TGTGCCAGCAGCTTGGAGTGGGATCAGCCCCAGCATTTT. It encodes CASSLEWDQPQHF.

This clone qualifies as large. CDR3: CASSLGRQGKSEQYF. The CDR3 DNA sequence: TGTGCCAGCAGCTTAGGCCGCCAGGGGAAATCCGAGCAGTACTTC. The rearrangement links TRBV7-6 to TRBJ2-7; TRBD1 might be the D (6 bases). V was cut by 1 base and J by 6 bases, with 16 bases left in between. The germline V gene has CDR1 SGHVS and CDR2 FNYEAQ. CDR3 length equals 15 residues.

The CDR3 bases are TGTGCCAGCAGCTCCCGCTCCCAGGGGCTCTCTGTTAATGAAAAACTGTTTTTT. Translating it yields CASSSRSQGLSVNEKLFF. The gene calls are TRBV7-9 and TRBJ1-4; D perhaps matches TRBD1 (6 bases). V lost 4 bases, J lost 4 bases, and 22 bases lay in between. The CDR3 totals 18 residues. CDR1 is SEHNR and CDR2 is FQNEAQ in the germline V gene (reference sequence).

The J gene is TRBJ2-7, the V gene TRBV27, with 8 bases matching TRBD2. The CDR3 is made up of 15 amino acids. The germline V gene has CDR1 MNHEY and CDR2 SMNVEV (reference sequence). Trimming took 5 bases from V and 6 from J; bases not matched to a gene: 12. The CDR3 DNA reads TGTGCCAGCAGTAGAAACGGGGGGGCCTTTGCCGAGCAGTACTTC. Translating gives CASSRNGGAFAEQYF.

The rearrangement links TRBV6-2 or TRBV6-3 to TRBJ2-7, with D hard to call. CDR3 length: 12 residues. Per germline, CDR1 MNHEY and CDR2 SVGEGT. The germline V and J ends were trimmed by 5 bases and 4 bases, with 9 bases remaining between them. Here the CDR3 DNA reads TGTGCCAGCAGTGTTGACGAATACGAGCAGTACTTC. The encoded protein is CASSVDEYEQYF.

This clone was counted only a few times. CDR3 in amino acids: CASTWGGLNTEAFF. The CDR3 bases are TGTGCCAGCACCTGGGGAGGGCTGAACACTGAAGCTTTCTTT. The chain employs TRBV11-2 and TRBJ1-1; D gene ambiguous. Deletions cut 7 bases from V and 0 bases from J, with 12 bases between. The CDR3 runs to 14 residues. Per germline, CDR1 SGHAT and CDR2 FQNNGV.

J is TRBJ1-1 and V is TRBV7-2, with unresolved D. Trimming pared 1 base from V and 1 base from J, leaving 7 bases between. The CDR3 extends over 14 amino acids. The germline gives CDR1 SGHTA, CDR2 FQGNSA. CDR3 amino acids: CASSLDWGNTEAFF. CDR3 nucleotide sequence: TGTGCCAGCAGCTTAGATTGGGGGAACACTGAAGCTTTCTTT.

The V and J genes are TRBV3-1 (or the pseudogene TRBV3-2) and TRBJ1-5; no firm D call. Germline CDR1 is LGHDT and CDR2 is YNNKEL (reference sequence). The CDR3 spans 15 residues. The V end lost 1 base, the J end lost 7 bases, and 14 bases lay between the germline ends. The CDR3 reads CASSQVAGRIQPQHF. The CDR3 DNA reads as TGTGCCAGCAGCCAAGTGGCCGGACGGATCCAGCCCCAGCATTTT.

Of note for this clone: The germline gene is not matched at one end of the junction; a read error may be the cause. The V call is TRBV7-7, the J call TRBJ2-1; 8 bases are shared with TRBD1. Germline-derived CDR1 and CDR2 are SSHAT and FNYEAQ (reference sequence). The CDR3 consists of 14 residues. The CDR3 reads CASSSQGALSEQFF. The CDR3 nucleotides read TGTGCTAGCAGCTCGCAGGGGGCTTTAAGTGAGCAGTTCTTC.

This clone is a singleton in its sample. V and J are TRBV6-6 and TRBJ1-1; 11 positions match TRBD1. There are 14 residues in the CDR3. The ends lost 6 bases at V and 4 bases at J; junction bases unmatched: 4. From germline, CDR1 is MNHNY and CDR2 SVGAGI (reference sequence). CDR3 sequence reads: CASSSGTGGTEAFF. The DNA of the CDR3 is TGTGCCAGCAGCTCCGGGACAGGGGGCACTGAAGCTTTCTTT.

This clone was seen a single time. This chain links TRBV27 with TRBJ2-2; 7 bases are shared with TRBD2. J was trimmed by 4 bases and V by 5 bases; bases with no gene match: 4. The CDR3 has 14 residues. Germline CDR1 and CDR2: MNHEY and SMNVEV (reference sequence). The CDR3 DNA follows: TGTGCCAGCAGTGGGGGGGTTGTCACCGGGGAGCTGTTTTTT. Protein sequence: CASSGGVVTGELFF.

This clone is a singleton in its sample. This chain joins TRBV6-1 and TRBJ1-2; D gene ambiguous. From germline, CDR1 is MNHNS and CDR2 SASEGT. The CDR3 has 15 amino acids. V shed 2 bases and J shed 4 bases, with 14 bases lying between them. Here the CDR3 reads CASSEFRTATYGYTF. For the CDR3, the DNA is TGTGCCAGCAGTGAATTCCGGACGGCCACCTATGGCTACACCTTC.

This clone was found a few times. The chain joins TRBV6-2 or TRBV6-3 to TRBJ2-3, with D hard to call. CDR1 and CDR2 (germline): MNHEY, SVGEGT. V was trimmed by 2 bases and J by 2 bases, leaving 8 bases between them. The CDR3 is 14 amino acids. This chain's CDR3 is CASSYGGPTDTQYF. The DNA for the CDR3 is TGTGCCAGCAGTTACGGTGGCCCCACAGATACGCAGTATTTT.

This clone turned up a few times. V usage is TRBV5-1 and J usage is TRBJ1-5; 7 bases fit TRBD1. This CDR3 region has 14 residues. J was trimmed by 5 bases and V by 2 bases; bases with no gene match: 4. In germline, CDR1 is SGHRS, CDR2 YFSETQ. Here the CDR3 DNA reads TGCGCCAGCAGCTTAGGGGGGACAGATCAGCCCCAGCATTTT. It specifies CASSLGGTDQPQHF.

The rearrangement links TRBV25-1 to TRBJ1-6; D is uncertain. The CDR3 has 12 residues. Germline V CDR1 and CDR2: MGHDK, SYGVNS. Trimming removed 8 bases from V and 6 bases from J, with 8 bases in between. Written as DNA, the CDR3 is TGTGCCAGCGCCCCCCCTAATTCACCCCTCCACTTT. It yields the protein CASAPPNSPLHF.

This clone was seen just once. The V call is TRBV28, the J call TRBJ1-1, with 8 bases lining up with TRBD1. The CDR3 runs 14 residues. V trimming: 5 bases; J trimming: 4 bases; junction bases outside the gene matches: 6. Germline CDR1 reads MDHEN; CDR2 reads SYDVKM. The CDR3 region is CASSPGGRTTEAFF. In DNA form, the CDR3 reads TGTGCCAGCAGTCCAGGGGGCCGGACCACTGAAGCTTTCTTT.

The V gene is TRBV7-3, the J gene TRBJ2-1; D tentatively reads TRBD1 or TRBD2 (5 bases each). Trimming took 5 bases from V and 8 from J, leaving 25 bases between them. Germline CDR1 and CDR2: SGHTA and FQGTGA. The CDR3 extends over 17 amino acids. CDR3 protein: CASSQGVARGLGHEQFF. CDR3 nucleotide sequence: TGTGCCAGCAGCCAAGGGGTCGCGAGGGGCCTAGGTCATGAGCAGTTCTTC.

The chain recombines TRBV27 with TRBJ2-3; a weak D match, TRBD2 (7 bases). Between the trimmed V and J ends, which lost 4 bases and 5 bases, there was a span of 13 bases. The CDR3 sequence is 14 residues long. Germline values: CDR1 MNHEY, CDR2 SMNVEV (reference sequence). CDR3: CASSWGGQGDTQYF. The CDR3 DNA sequence: TGTGCCAGCAGTTGGGGGGGGCAGGGAGATACGCAGTATTTT.

The rearrangement uses TRBV29-1 and TRBJ1-1, with unresolved D. The CDR3 is 12 amino acids. V was trimmed by 1 base and J by 1 base, leaving 4 bases between them. CDR1 is SQVTM and CDR2 is ANQGSEA in the germline V gene. The CDR3 region is CSVEGGNTEAFF. CDR3 DNA sequence: TGCAGCGTTGAAGGCGGGAACACTGAAGCTTTCTTT. Drawing the rest from reference TRBV29-1 and TRBJ1-1, the complete variable domain is SAVISQKPSRDICQRGTSLTIQCQVDSQVTMMFWYRQQPGQSLTLIATANQGSEATYESGFVIDKFPISRPNLTFSTLTVSNMSPEDSSIYLCSVEGGNTEAFFGQGTRLTVV.

V gene TRBV29-1 combines with J gene TRBJ2-3; 7 positions match TRBD2. V was pared by 7 bases and J by 4 bases, with 8 bases of the junction left unmatched. The CDR3 is made up of 13 amino acids. In germline, CDR1 is SQVTM, CDR2 ANQGSEA. Here the CDR3 reads CSAPNGGADTQYF. CDR3 nucleotides: TGCAGCGCGCCTAATGGGGGGGCAGATACGCAGTATTTT.